The 27 T cell receptor beta chains below come from one sample, sequenced in a study of blood T cells in healthy people across ages. A second PCR of roughly 7 to 11 cycles used a sample-barcoded 5' primer and a J-beta primer mix. TCRdb fed the 5' RACE reads into MiXCR, producing one record per CDR3 protein. Seen here are hundreds of thousands of distinct CDR3 sequences, 58% observed once, and the top ten hold over 20%. The sample consisted of blood. All receptors come from a man between 25 and 39 years old in good health.

This clonotype has a handful of counts. The chain recombines TRBV11-2 with TRBJ2-7, with D uncertain. CDR3 length: 15 amino acids. The germline CDR1 and CDR2 sequences are SGHAT and FQNNGV. Between the trimmed V and J ends, which lost 2 bases and 2 bases, there was a span of 13 bases. The CDR3 DNA is TGTGCCAGCAGCTTACCCACAGCCGTCCCCTACGAGCAGTACTTC. This sequence encodes CASSLPTAVPYEQYF.

The CDR3 region is CSAGDESYEQYF. Here the CDR3 DNA reads TGCAGTGCTGGGGACGAATCCTACGAGCAGTACTTC. The rearrangement joins TRBV20-1 to TRBJ2-4; either TRBD1 or TRBD2 may fit D (5 bases each). The end of the DNA is better explained by TRBJ2-7, so the J call may be wrong. Germline V gene sequence: CDR1 DFQATT, CDR2 SNEGSKA (reference sequence). The CDR3 has 12 residues.

V is TRBV29-1 and J is TRBJ1-2; D is perhaps TRBD1 (5 bases). Germline lookup yields CDR1 SQVTM and CDR2 ANQGSEA. V lost 4 bases and J lost 5, with 17 bases in between. The CDR3 consists of 14 residues. As DNA, the CDR3 is TGCAGCGTTGGGACACCCACGGGGAAATATGGCTACACCTTC. Protein: CSVGTPTGKYGYTF. Looking up the rest from reference TRBV29-1 and TRBJ1-2 gives the full variable domain: SAVISQKPSRDICQRGTSLTIQCQVDSQVTMMFWYRQQPGQSLTLIATANQGSEATYESGFVIDKFPISRPNLTFSTLTVSNMSPEDSSIYLCSVGTPTGKYGYTFGSGTRLTVV.

V usage is TRBV20-1 and J usage is TRBJ1-6, with D uncertain. The CDR3 contains 12 residues. CDR1 is DFQATT, CDR2 SNEGSKA, per germline (reference sequence). The CDR3 DNA reads as TGCAGCCTCAAGGCCCCCAATTCACCCCTCCACTTT. Protein sequence: CSLKAPNSPLHF.

This chain uses TRBV14 with TRBJ2-7, with a tentative D call TRBD1 (5 bases). Germline V gives CDR1 SGHDN, CDR2 FVKESK. V lost 1 base and J 10 bases, leaving 14 bases between the germline ends. The CDR3 runs 13 residues. CDR3 protein: CASSQVLWGHQYF. For the CDR3, the DNA is TGTGCCAGCAGCCAAGTTCTGTGGGGCCACCAGTACTTC.

The chain links TRBV20-1 to TRBJ2-1; no definite D call. The germline CDR1 and CDR2 sequences are DFQATT and SNEGSKA (reference sequence). The V end was cut by 4 bases, the J end by 7 bases, with 8 bases between. CDR3 length: 11 amino acids. In nucleotides, the CDR3 is TGCAGTGCTACCTACTGGAATGAGCAGTTCTTC. This sequence encodes CSATYWNEQFF.

Only a few counts were recorded for this clonotype. This sequence joins TRBV6-5 and TRBJ2-3, with a weak D call TRBD2 (6 bases). This CDR3 is 14 amino acids long. Germline CDR1 MNHEY, CDR2 SVGAGI. V lost 6 bases and J lost 2, with 12 bases in between. The CDR3, as DNA: TGTGCCAGCAGCACCGGGACTTACACAGATACGCAGTATTTT. Its protein is CASSTGTYTDTQYF.

CDR3 in DNA: TGTGCCAGCAGCTTGAAAGAGGTATTAGGGGGCAACGAGCAGTACTTC. It encodes CASSLKEVLGGNEQYF. This chain connects TRBV7-9 to TRBJ2-7, with TRBD1 identical over 7 bases. This CDR3 comprises 16 residues. V was pared by 3 bases and J by 5 bases, with 13 bases of the junction left unmatched. Per the germline V gene, CDR1 is SEHNR and CDR2 is FQNEAQ (reference sequence). The whole variable domain, remainder taken from reference TRBV7-9 and TRBJ2-7, is DTGVSQNPRHKITKRGQNVTFRCDPISEHNRLYWYRQTLGQGPEFLTYFQNEAQLEKSRLLSDRFSAERPKGSFSTLEIQRTEQGDSAMYLCASSLKEVLGGNEQYFGPGTRLTVT.

This clonotype was counted between two and nine times. This rearrangement joins TRBV20-1 to TRBJ2-1; D perhaps matches TRBD2 (5 bases). This CDR3 comprises 11 residues. Trimming removed 2 bases from V and 12 bases from J, with 11 bases in between. Germline V CDR1 and CDR2: DFQATT, SNEGSKA (reference sequence). Here the CDR3 reads CSARSNGGQFF. The CDR3 DNA reads as TGCAGTGCTAGATCCAACGGAGGGCAGTTCTTC.

The J gene is TRBJ1-2, the V gene TRBV6-1; D not certain. The CDR3 is 15 residues long. V lost 4 bases to trimming and J lost 0 bases, with 12 bases between them. Germline V gene sequence: CDR1 MNHNS, CDR2 SASEGT. CDR3 region: CASSAQDGANYGYTF. The CDR3 DNA sequence: TGTGCCAGCAGTGCGCAGGACGGAGCTAACTATGGCTACACCTTC.

This clonotype appeared a few times. The J gene is TRBJ2-1, the V gene TRBV10-3; TRBD2 agrees at 11 bases. This CDR3 is built from 14 residues. Germline loops: CDR1 ENHRY, CDR2 SYGVKD. V lost 7 bases and J lost 7; bases outside the gene matches: 6. The CDR3 DNA reads as TGTGCCATCAATACAGGGACTAGCGGTAATGAGCAGTTCTTC. This encodes CAINTGTSGNEQFF.

The chain recombines TRBV25-1 with TRBJ1-6, with 8 nucleotides matching TRBD1. V shed 4 bases, J shed 7 bases, and the junction held 6 bases outside the gene matches. The V gene's germline CDR1 is MGHDK and CDR2 SYGVNS. CDR3 length: 15 residues. Here the CDR3 reads CASSASDRGNSPLHF. The CDR3 DNA follows: TGTGCCAGCAGTGCCTCAGACAGGGGCAATTCACCCCTCCACTTT.

This clonotype was seen more than once but under ten times. The chain has TRBV29-1 and TRBJ2-7, with 7 nucleotides matching TRBD2. J was trimmed by 4 bases and V by 0 bases; bases with no gene match: 9. In germline, CDR1 is SQVTM, CDR2 ANQGSEA. The CDR3 extends over 15 amino acids. The DNA for the CDR3 is TGCAGCGTTGAAGATCGCGGGAGCCGTGGGTACGAGCAGTACTTC. As protein: CSVEDRGSRGYEQYF.

This clonotype was seen more than once but under ten times. The V and J genes are TRBV29-1 and TRBJ2-7; no definite D call. Looked up from germline, CDR1 is SQVTM and CDR2 is ANQGSEA. The CDR3 extends over 13 amino acids. The V end lost 6 bases, the J end lost 0 bases, and 12 bases lay between the germline ends. DNA for the CDR3: TGCAGCGTCATCCTTGGAAGCTCCTACGAGCAGTACTTC. Translation: CSVILGSSYEQYF.

V and J are TRBV11-1 and TRBJ2-5; 7 bases align to TRBD2. Germline CDR1 and CDR2: SGHAT and FQDESV (reference sequence). The V gene end was trimmed by 7 bases and the J gene end by 3 bases; junction bases not matched to a gene: 5. The CDR3 length is 13 residues. This CDR3 is CASNPAGKETQYF. For the CDR3, the DNA is TGTGCCAGCAACCCAGCGGGAAAAGAGACCCAGTACTTC.

This clonotype showed up just once. V gene TRBV30 combines with J gene TRBJ1-2; TRBD1 might be the D (5 bases). This CDR3 contains 13 residues. Germline loops: CDR1 GTSNPN, CDR2 SVGIG (reference sequence). The ends were cut back, 0 bases at V and 4 bases at J, with 9 bases in the middle. The CDR3 protein is CAWSVGGAYGYTF. The DNA of the CDR3 is TGTGCCTGGAGTGTTGGAGGGGCCTATGGCTACACCTTC.

This chain links TRBV4-2 with TRBJ2-5, with TRBD2 identical over 10 bases. The junction had 17 bases not matched to a gene; V was cut back by 5 bases and J by 5 bases. Germline lookup yields CDR1 LGHNA and CDR2 YNFKEQ. The CDR3 runs to 18 residues. CDR3 coding DNA: TGTGCCAGCAGCTCCGAAAGGGTCAGCGGGAGGGCCGGGGAGACCCAGTACTTC. Protein product: CASSSERVSGRAGETQYF.

The rearrangement joins TRBV9 to TRBJ2-3; perhaps TRBD2 as D (6 bases). The CDR3 totals 14 residues. Germline V CDR1 and CDR2: SGDLS, YYNGEE. With 2 bases removed from V and 2 bases from J, the gap between germline ends came to 9 bases. The CDR3 here is CASSVGGTTDTQYF. The CDR3 bases are TGTGCCAGCAGCGTTGGGGGGACCACAGATACGCAGTATTTT.

This clonotype was seen a few times. The genes are TRBV2 and TRBJ2-2; TRBD2 agrees at 9 bases. The CDR3 runs 16 residues. The V and J ends lost 5 bases and 6 bases, in that order; junction bases with no gene match: 10. CDR1 and CDR2 (germline): SNHLY, FYNNEI. In DNA form, the CDR3 reads TGTGCCAGCAGTCCCGGTCTAGCGGGGAGGTCCGGGGAGCTGTTTTTT. This codes for CASSPGLAGRSGELFF.

A few counts support this clonotype. The chain recombines TRBV29-1 with TRBJ1-1; no clear D gene. In germline, CDR1 is SQVTM, CDR2 ANQGSEA. Trimming pared 6 bases from V and 6 bases from J, leaving 8 bases between. The CDR3 length is 10 residues. CDR3 protein: CSVAIPEAFF. Written as DNA, the CDR3 is TGCAGCGTCGCGATCCCTGAAGCTTTCTTT.

In regard to this clonotype: A much bigger clone sits one base away, suggesting this may be a read error. As DNA, the CDR3 is TGTGCCAGCAGTGTGGGCGCTTTGGAGACCCGGTACTTC. Protein product: CASSVGALETRYF. J is TRBJ2-5 and V is TRBV6-1; no reliable D call. The CDR3 extends over 13 amino acids. CDR1 is MNHNS, CDR2 SASEGT, per germline.

With respect to this clonotype: The junction departs from germline at one end; a sequencing error may be responsible. The chain carries TRBV7-8 and TRBJ2-7; D perhaps matches TRBD1 (6 bases). This CDR3 region has 14 residues. Germline lookup yields CDR1 SGHVS and CDR2 FQNEAQ. The CDR3 DNA reads TGTGCCGGCAGCACCGGACCAGGGGTTCCGGGGCAGTACTTC. This translates into CAGSTGPGVPGQYF. The full variable domain, its missing parts supplied by reference TRBV7-8 and TRBJ2-7, is GAGVSQSPRYKVAKRGQDVALRCDPISGHVSLFWYQQALGQGPEFLTYFQNEAQLDKSGLPSDRFFAERPEGSVSTLKIQRTQQEDSAVYLCAGSTGPGVPGQYFGPGTRLTVT.

The V call is TRBV29-1, the J call TRBJ1-1, with D possibly being TRBD1 (5 bases). Germline CDR1 reads SQVTM; CDR2 reads ANQGSEA. With 3 bases removed from V and 0 bases from J, the gap between germline ends came to 14 bases. CDR3 size: 15 residues. CDR3 in amino acids: CSVEHLKGLNTEAFF. The CDR3 DNA reads as TGCAGCGTTGAGCATTTAAAGGGGCTGAACACTGAAGCTTTCTTT.

Only a few counts were recorded for this clonotype. The V and J genes are TRBV20-1 and TRBJ2-7, with TRBD2 matching 7 bases. This CDR3 is 11 amino acids long. Germline values: CDR1 DFQATT, CDR2 SNEGSKA (reference sequence). As DNA, the CDR3 is TGCAGCCCGCTAGCGGCCTACGAGCAGTACTTC. The encoded protein is CSPLAAYEQYF.

J is TRBJ2-4 and V is TRBV2; D perhaps matches TRBD1 (5 bases). The J call may not be correct, given that the DNA end is closer to TRBJ2-7. The CDR3 runs 13 residues. Germline values: CDR1 SNHLY, CDR2 FYNNEI. The CDR3 region has the DNA TGTGCCAGCAGTTCAGGGTGGGGATACGAGCAGTACTTC. Translating gives CASSSGWGYEQYF.

This CDR3 reads CASSPGTGDRAPLHF. For the CDR3, the DNA is TGTGCCAGCAGCCCCGGGACAGGCGACAGGGCACCCCTCCACTTT. The chain uses TRBV3-1 and TRBJ1-6; 8 bases fit TRBD1. The CDR3 has 15 amino acids. Germline CDR1 LGHDT, CDR2 YNNKEL (reference sequence). Trimming took 4 bases from V and 11 from J; bases not matched to a gene: 10.

The V gene is TRBV4-3, the J gene TRBJ2-5; D is uncertain. The assigned J gene may be wrong: the sequence end matches TRBJ2-7 better. There are 15 residues in the CDR3. The germline CDR1 and CDR2 sequences are LGHNA and YSLEER. The CDR3 protein is CASSFVGVVPSEQYF. In DNA, the CDR3 is TGCGCCAGCAGCTTCGTTGGTGTAGTCCCAAGCGAGCAGTACTTC.